This TCR beta chain was found in a study of cytomegalovirus exposure and HLA in healthy donors. Use of 60 Vbeta and 13 Jbeta primers characterized the PCR. Measured with immunoSEQ multiplex PCR; TCRdb has only the in-frame clones, and not every one. Here the sample spans 120,000 to 150,000 clones, about 80% being singletons. This TCR was recovered from a male donor in good health and CMV-seropositive. Sequencing input: PBMCs.

The CDR3 sequence is CASSRRVLYEQYF. Written as DNA, the CDR3 is TGTGCCAGCAGCCGCAGGGTCCTCTACGAGCAGTACTTC. The chain joins TRBV14 to TRBJ2-7, with D possibly TRBD1 on 5 matching bases. The CDR3 has 13 amino acids. CDR1 and CDR2 from the germline V gene are SGHDN and FVKESK. V lost 4 bases and J lost 3, with 10 bases in between.